This TCR beta chain was sequenced for a study of T cell repertoires in cytomegalovirus infection. About the study: Matching HLA type and CMV infection were both indicated by public TCR beta signatures.

In this sample, this clonotype turned up many times. Its cognate antigen is unknown. The V segment lost 5 bases and the J segment 8 bases; nucleotides outside the gene matches: 8. This CDR3 comprises 15 residues. Germline V lookup: CDR1 SGHTA, CDR2 FQGNSA. TCRdb reprocessed the reads via MiXCR and lists one record per CDR3 protein. Among 200,000 to 300,000 distinct CDR3 sequences listed, over 8% were seen once. Study-wide points: Dominant in the ex vivo response were TCR beta clonotypes restricted by HLA-C and specific for CMV. Identification of carriers of CMV plus the relevant HLA was performed using cumulative public TCR beta family frequency.

Sequencing was done on a sample of PBMCs. This clonotype was obtained from a human donor in good health (CMV status not recorded). Some clones in this sample may be carry-over from other donors' samples. The rearrangement uses TRBV7-2 and TRBJ1-5, with TRBD1 identical over 11 bases. The chain's CDR3 is CASSPDRGLFEPQHF. In nucleotides, the CDR3 is TGTGCCAGCAGCCCGGACAGGGGGCTATTTGAGCCCCAGCATTTT.